The next 4 T cell receptor beta chains were all read from a single sample in a study of shared clonotypes between healthy human individuals. The protocol was immunoSEQ multiplex PCR, while the TCRdb copy is restricted to in-frame clones and leaves out a portion. The sample carries hundreds of thousands of clones, 73% recorded once. Sequenced material: memory CD4+ T cells sorted from blood. Subset here: CD45RA-negative fraction. The receptors here all came from a woman aged 25 to 39 in good health.

The V and J genes are TRBV4-1 and TRBJ2-3; D assignment may be TRBD1 or TRBD2 (5 bases each). Germline loops: CDR1 MGHRA, CDR2 YSYEKL. The CDR3 covers 17 residues. The germline V and J ends were trimmed by 2 bases and 0 bases, with 15 bases remaining between them. This chain's CDR3 is CASSQTFRGASTDTQYF. CDR3 DNA: TGCGCCAGCAGCCAAACTTTTAGGGGAGCGAGCACAGATACGCAGTATTTT.

The chain links TRBV27 to TRBJ2-1; D unresolved. Germline V gene sequence: CDR1 MNHEY, CDR2 SMNVEV (reference sequence). CDR3 length equals 14 residues. Trimming removed 4 bases at V and 1 base at J, with 8 bases between. Here the CDR3 reads CASSSSNSYNEQFF. CDR3 nucleotide sequence: TGTGCCAGCAGTTCAAGCAATTCCTACAATGAGCAGTTCTTC.

This clone was detected only a few times. This sequence joins TRBV2 and TRBJ2-3, with 10 bases identical to TRBD2. CDR1 and CDR2 (germline): SNHLY, FYNNEI. This CDR3 has 14 amino acids. Trimming at V came to 8 bases and at J to 2 bases, leaving 4 bases not matched to a gene. This chain's CDR3 is CASGGLADTDTQYF. DNA of the CDR3: TGTGCCAGCGGCGGACTAGCGGACACAGATACGCAGTATTTT.

The chain has TRBV18 and TRBJ2-7; possible D gene TRBD1, 6 bases. Germline V gives CDR1 KGHSH, CDR2 LQKENI. With 0 bases removed from V and 5 bases from J, the gap between germline ends came to 11 bases. This CDR3 is built from 14 residues. The CDR3 DNA is TGTGCCAGCTCACCACCCAGGACAGCCCACGAGCAGTACTTC. Translated, it gives CASSPPRTAHEQYF.